Here is one TCR beta chain with its context. The sample originates from a study of blood T cell repertoires in COVID-19. Study-level information: Both acute and convalescent COVID-19 samples were obtained from the United States, Italy and Spain. PBMCs, B-cell-depleted T cells, or T cells were the source of the cDNA or gDNA that made up the material.

As processed by the authors: Researchers report that nucleated cell counts were estimated from reference gene primer amplification. Produced via immunoSEQ multiplex PCR; TCRdb's table is partial and in-frame only. The DNA was the basis for D and trimming; V, J and clone size are from that table. The table shows some 400,000 clones, with roughly 77% occurring only once. Specimen: peripheral blood. The clonotype comes from a human donor with acute or convalescent COVID-19. The donor label of this sample is uncertain.

The CDR3, as DNA: TGCGCCAGCAGCGAAACAGTTATGAACACTGAAGCTTTCTTT. Protein: CASSETVMNTEAFF. The chain employs TRBV5-1 and TRBJ1-1; D unresolved. The V end was cut by 4 bases, the J end by 0 bases, with 10 bases between. This CDR3 is built from 14 residues. The germline gives CDR1 SGHRS, CDR2 YFSETQ. Based on the CDR3 plus reference TRBV5-1 and TRBJ1-1, the full variable domain is KAGVTQTPRYLIKTRGQQVTLSCSPISGHRSVSWYQQTPGQGLQFLFEYFSETQRNKGNFPGRFSGRQFSNSRSEMNVSTLELGDSALYLCASSETVMNTEAFFGQGTRLTVV.